This TCR beta chain was sequenced during a study of blood T cells in healthy people across ages. The CDR3 totals 18 residues. V was shortened by 2 bases and J by 1 base, with 19 bases between the two germline ends. CDR1 and CDR2 from the germline V gene are MDHEN and SYDVKM. It was with a sample-barcoded 5' primer and a J-beta primer mix that a second PCR of roughly 6 to 12 cycles was run. TCRdb called the 5' RACE reads again in MiXCR, with one record for every CDR3 protein. The repertoire holds around 850,000 distinct CDR3 sequences, with roughly 34% as singletons. Sequencing was performed on blood. The V gene is TRBV28, the J gene TRBJ2-3; possibly TRBD2 for D (6 bases). The sequence came from a man aged 18 to 35 in good health. DNA for the CDR3: TGTGCCAGCAGTTTACCCCCGGGTATTGGCGGGGGCACAGATACGCAGTATTTT. It encodes CASSLPPGIGGGTDTQYF.